The 14 T cell receptor beta chains in this list originate from one sample, sequenced in a study of technical replicates of blood from several donors. The protocol was immunoSEQ multiplex PCR, while the TCRdb copy is restricted to in-frame clones and leaves out a portion. Of around 100,000 clones in the sample, over 90% were seen once. Sequencing input: T cells isolated from PBMCs. The receptor set was obtained from a human donor in good health.

The rearrangement links TRBV7-2 to TRBJ2-3, with 7 bases identical to TRBD2. The CDR3 is 14 residues long. Germline CDR1 and CDR2: SGHTA and FQGNSA. The trim removed 5 bases at V and 2 bases at J, leaving 4 bases unmatched. CDR3 sequence: CASSIRLATDTQYF. CDR3 nucleotide sequence: TGTGCCAGCAGCATTAGACTAGCCACAGATACGCAGTATTTT.

The chain uses TRBV7-2 and TRBJ2-4, with 12 bases identical to TRBD2. CDR1 is SGHTA, CDR2 FQGNSA, per germline. The CDR3 runs 15 residues. The trim removed 5 bases at V and 7 bases at J, leaving 6 bases unmatched. In DNA, the CDR3 is TGTGCCAGCAGCCAGACTAGCGGGAGATTGAACATTCAGTACTTC. It yields the protein CASSQTSGRLNIQYF.

This rearrangement joins TRBV4-1 to TRBJ1-6; D possibly corresponds to TRBD1 (6 bases). CDR3 length: 15 residues. The V end was cut by 1 base, the J end by 8 bases, with 12 bases between. Germline CDR1 MGHRA, CDR2 YSYEKL. CDR3 amino acids: CASSQGTEVYSPLHF. The CDR3 DNA reads TGCGCCAGCAGCCAAGGGACAGAGGTTTATTCACCCCTCCACTTT.

The genes are TRBV19 and TRBJ1-2; D not resolved. The CDR3 contains 12 residues. Germline CDR1 reads LNHDA; CDR2 reads SQIVND (reference sequence). Deletions cut 7 bases from V and 7 bases from J, with 13 bases between. The CDR3 sequence: CASTPLGGGYTF. DNA for the CDR3: TGTGCCAGTACTCCCCTAGGTGGTGGCTACACCTTC. Using reference TRBV19 and TRBJ1-2 for the parts outside the CDR3, the full variable domain is DGGITQSPKYLFRKEGQNVTLSCEQNLNHDAMYWYRQDPGQGLRLIYYSQIVNDFQKGDIAEGYSVSREKKESFPLTVTSAQKNPTAFYLCASTPLGGGYTFGSGTRLTVV.

CDR3 nucleotide sequence: TGTGCCAGCAGCTTAGAGTACAGGGGCAGACCTAACCATTCCTCTAGCACAGATACGCAGTATTTT. It yields the protein CASSLEYRGRPNHSSSTDTQYF. The chain joins TRBV7-7 to TRBJ2-3; 7 bases align to TRBD1. The CDR3 runs 22 residues. The junction had 22 bases not matched to a gene; V was cut back by 1 base and J by 0 bases. CDR1 and CDR2 (germline): SSHAT, FNYEAQ (reference sequence). The full variable domain, in which reference TRBV7-7 and TRBJ2-3 provide the parts outside the CDR3, is GAGVSQSPRYKVTKRGQDVTLRCDPISSHATLYWYQQALGQGPEFLTYFNYEAQPDKSGLPSDRFSAERPEGSISTLTIQRTEQRDSAMYRCASSLEYRGRPNHSSSTDTQYFGPGTRLTVL.

This chain uses TRBV7-3 with TRBJ2-1, with 11 nucleotides matching TRBD2. CDR3 length: 15 amino acids. Trimming at V came to 1 base and at J to 7 bases, leaving 3 bases not matched to a gene. Germline V CDR1 and CDR2: SGHTA, FQGTGA. CDR3 sequence reads: CASSLIAGGRNEQFF. The CDR3, as DNA: TGTGCCAGCAGCTTAATAGCGGGGGGGCGGAATGAGCAGTTCTTC.

V and J are TRBV5-1 and TRBJ2-2; D unclear. Between the trimmed V and J ends, which lost 1 base and 4 bases, there was a span of 5 bases. Germline lookup yields CDR1 SGHRS and CDR2 YFSETQ. The CDR3 loop spans 13 amino acids. The CDR3 bases are TGCGCCAGCAGCTTGTCCGGCACCGGGGAGCTGTTTTTT. Amino acid sequence: CASSLSGTGELFF.

This clone was recorded only once. The chain uses TRBV7-2 and TRBJ2-1; 8 nucleotides match TRBD1. CDR3 size: 21 residues. J lost 6 bases, V lost 0 bases, and 22 bases had no gene match. Germline CDR1 SGHTA, CDR2 FQGNSA. The CDR3 loop is CASSLARTGWVLGNLFNEQFF. CDR3 coding DNA: TGTGCCAGCAGCTTAGCGCGGACAGGGTGGGTTTTAGGCAATTTGTTCAATGAGCAGTTCTTC.

This clone was seen only once. The V gene is TRBV18, the J gene TRBJ1-3, with 7 bases fitting TRBD1. After removal of 2 bases from V and 4 bases from J, the junction contained 5 bases not matched to a gene. The CDR3 extends over 15 amino acids. Germline V CDR1 and CDR2: KGHSH, LQKENI. CDR3 protein: CASSPTQGLGNTIYF. CDR3 DNA sequence: TGTGCCAGCTCACCAACACAGGGGTTGGGAAACACCATATATTTT.

J is TRBJ2-7 and V is TRBV9, with 11 bases fitting TRBD2. V shed 4 bases, J shed 2 bases, and the junction held 8 bases outside the gene matches. The germline V gene encodes CDR1 SGDLS and CDR2 YYNGEE. This CDR3 is 16 amino acids long. The CDR3 protein is CASSPQLAGAAYEQYF. The CDR3 region has the DNA TGTGCCAGCAGCCCGCAACTAGCGGGGGCGGCCTACGAGCAGTACTTC.

This clone was detected only once. The V call is TRBV28, the J call TRBJ2-7; D uncertain. The CDR3 sequence is 13 residues long. CDR1 MDHEN and CDR2 SYDVKM come from the germline V gene. Trimming removed 3 bases at V and 3 bases at J, with 9 bases between. CDR3 sequence reads: CASSFSPSYEQYF. CDR3 DNA sequence: TGTGCCAGCAGTTTCTCCCCCAGCTACGAGCAGTACTTC.

This clone was seen only once. V gene TRBV5-1 combines with J gene TRBJ2-7; 10 bases match TRBD1. The CDR3 is 15 residues long. Germline V gene lookup returns CDR1 SGHRS and CDR2 YFSETQ. The J segment lost 3 bases and the V segment lost 0 bases, leaving 3 bases of the junction unmatched. The CDR3 reads CASSLGQGALYEQYF. The CDR3 nucleotides are TGCGCCAGCAGCTTGGGACAGGGGGCTCTCTACGAGCAGTACTTC.

This clone appeared a single time. CDR3 bases: TGTGCCAGCAGTTTGAGAACCTTCGACAGAGATACGCAGTATTTT. Protein: CASSLRTFDRDTQYF. V is TRBV6-5 and J is TRBJ2-3, with D perhaps TRBD1 (5 bases). This CDR3 contains 15 residues. Germline lookup yields CDR1 MNHEY and CDR2 SVGAGI. Trimming cost V 4 bases and J 5 bases, with 16 bases left between them.

The gene calls are TRBV5-1 and TRBJ2-2, with D maybe TRBD2 (5 bases). Trimming pared 0 bases from V and 2 bases from J, leaving 14 bases between. Germline V gene data show CDR1 as SGHRS and CDR2 as YFSETQ. The CDR3 runs 17 residues. The CDR3 here is CASSLGGQNINTGELFF. Written as DNA, the CDR3 is TGCGCCAGCAGCTTGGGAGGGCAGAACATAAACACCGGGGAGCTGTTTTTT.